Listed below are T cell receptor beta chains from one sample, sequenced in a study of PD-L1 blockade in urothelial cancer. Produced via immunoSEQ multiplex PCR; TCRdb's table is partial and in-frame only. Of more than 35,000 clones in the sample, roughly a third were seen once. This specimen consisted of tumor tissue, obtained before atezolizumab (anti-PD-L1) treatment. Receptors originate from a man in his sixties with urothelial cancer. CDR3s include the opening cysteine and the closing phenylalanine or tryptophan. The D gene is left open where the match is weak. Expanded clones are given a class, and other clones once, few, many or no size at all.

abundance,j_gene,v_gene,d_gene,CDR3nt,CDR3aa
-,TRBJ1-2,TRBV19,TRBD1,TGTGCCAGTAGTGTATCAAGACAGGGGGTTGGCTACACCTTC,CASSVSRQGVGYTF
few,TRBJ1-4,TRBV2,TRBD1,TGTGCCAGCAGTTTAGATGGGACAGGGGTGTTTTTT,CASSLDGTGVFF
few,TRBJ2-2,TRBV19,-,TGTGCCAGTAGTTTCTACTTAGGGGGCGGAGGGACCGGGGAGCTGTTTTTT,CASSFYLGGGGTGELFF
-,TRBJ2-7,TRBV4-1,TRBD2,TGCGCCAGCAGCCGGCTTGGACTAGCTATCCCGAGCAGTCCGTACTTC,CASSRLGLAIPSSPYF
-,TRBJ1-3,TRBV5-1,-,TGCGCCAGCGGCCCTACAGGTTCCCGAAACACCATATATTTT,CASGPTGSRNTIYF
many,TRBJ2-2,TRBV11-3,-,TGTGCCAGCAGCTTGTCGACAGCGAACACCGGGGAGCTGTTTTTT,CASSLSTANTGELFF
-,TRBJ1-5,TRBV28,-,TGTGCCAGCAGCCCCCGGTCCGGTTATAGCAATCAGCCCCAGCATTTT,CASSPRSGYSNQPQHF
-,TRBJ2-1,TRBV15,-,TGTGCCACCAGCAGAGATCGGAGGGGCACAAGCAATGAGCAGTTCTTC,CATSRDRRGTSNEQFF
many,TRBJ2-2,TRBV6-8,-,TGTGCCAGCAGTGGGGGACCGACTTTAACCGGGGAGCTGTTTTTT,CASSGGPTLTGELFF
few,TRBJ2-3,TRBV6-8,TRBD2,TGTGCCGAAGCCCCCAGCGGGGGAGATACGCAGTATTTT,CAEAPSGGDTQYF
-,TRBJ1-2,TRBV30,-,TGTGCCTGGAGTAGAAGAAGAGGACAGCCTTCTAACTATGGCTACACCTTC,CAWSRRRGQPSNYGYTF
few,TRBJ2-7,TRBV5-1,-,TGCGCCAGCAGCAGGGATTCGGACGGAACCTACGAGCAGTACTTC,CASSRDSDGTYEQYF
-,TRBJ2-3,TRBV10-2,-,TGCGCCAGCCGCATCCGGGTCACAGATACGCAGTATTTT,CASRIRVTDTQYF